This T cell receptor (beta chain) was sequenced in a study of shared clonotypes between healthy human individuals. There were no recent acute infections or vaccinations among the donors, who were healthy HIV-negative adults. The germline gives CDR1 SQVTM, CDR2 ANQGSEA. The CDR3 loop spans 14 amino acids. Deep-level running was used for the assay. Only in-frame clones appear in the TCRdb table, and some are missing; sequencing was by immunoSEQ multiplex PCR. Of roughly 660,000 clones listed, less than 95% are singletons. The specimen was memory CD8+ T cells from PBMCs. Documented subset: CD45RO+ cells pooled with CCR7-negative TemRA cells. The TCR originated in a man aged 18 to 30 in good health. Some clones in this sample may be carry-over from other donors' samples. The V call is TRBV29-1, the J call TRBJ2-5, with a weak D call TRBD2 (5 bases). The J call may be mistaken, given a closer DNA end match to TRBJ2-7. The CDR3 here is CSVEKRERSYEQYF. CDR3 coding DNA: TGCAGCGTTGAAAAGAGGGAGAGATCCTACGAGCAGTACTTC.